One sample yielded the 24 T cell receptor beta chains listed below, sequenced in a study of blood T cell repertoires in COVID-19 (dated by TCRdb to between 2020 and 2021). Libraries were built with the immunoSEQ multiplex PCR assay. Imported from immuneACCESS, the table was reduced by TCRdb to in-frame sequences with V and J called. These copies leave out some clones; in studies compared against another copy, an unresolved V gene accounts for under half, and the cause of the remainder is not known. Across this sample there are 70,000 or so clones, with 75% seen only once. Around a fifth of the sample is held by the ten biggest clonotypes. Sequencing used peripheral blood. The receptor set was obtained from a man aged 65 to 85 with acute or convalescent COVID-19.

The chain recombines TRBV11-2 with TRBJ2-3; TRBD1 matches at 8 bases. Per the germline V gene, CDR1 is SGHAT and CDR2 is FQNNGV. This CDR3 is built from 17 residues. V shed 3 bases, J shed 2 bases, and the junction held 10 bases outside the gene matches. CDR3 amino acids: CASSLPRGQEVTDTQYF. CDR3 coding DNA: TGTGCCAGCAGCTTGCCAAGGGGACAGGAGGTCACAGATACGCAGTATTTT.

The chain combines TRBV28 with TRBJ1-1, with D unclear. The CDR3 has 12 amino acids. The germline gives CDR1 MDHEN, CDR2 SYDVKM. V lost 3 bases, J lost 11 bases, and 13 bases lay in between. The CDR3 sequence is CASSFRRDGAFF. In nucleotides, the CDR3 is TGTGCCAGCAGTTTTAGGAGGGATGGGGCTTTCTTT.

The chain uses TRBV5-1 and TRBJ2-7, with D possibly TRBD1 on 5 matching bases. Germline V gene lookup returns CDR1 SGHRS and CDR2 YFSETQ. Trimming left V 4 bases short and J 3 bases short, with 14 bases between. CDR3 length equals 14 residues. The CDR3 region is CASSETPDSYEQYF. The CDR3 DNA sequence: TGCGCCAGCAGCGAAACACCTGACAGCTACGAGCAGTACTTC.

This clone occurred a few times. Here the CDR3 DNA reads TGTGCCAGCAGTTTCGGGCAGGCGGGCTATGGCTACACCTTC. Protein: CASSFGQAGYGYTF. V usage is TRBV27 and J usage is TRBJ1-2; D call uncertain. This CDR3 has 14 residues. The V end lost 3 bases, the J end lost 4 bases, and 12 bases lay between the germline ends. Germline CDR1 and CDR2: MNHEY and SMNVEV (reference sequence).

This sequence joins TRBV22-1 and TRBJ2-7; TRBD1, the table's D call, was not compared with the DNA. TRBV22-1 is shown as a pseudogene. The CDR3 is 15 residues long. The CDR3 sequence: CPGFRQGKRRYEQYF. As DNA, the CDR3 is TGTCCTGGGTTCAGACAGGGGAAGCGTCGCTACGAGCAGTACTTC.

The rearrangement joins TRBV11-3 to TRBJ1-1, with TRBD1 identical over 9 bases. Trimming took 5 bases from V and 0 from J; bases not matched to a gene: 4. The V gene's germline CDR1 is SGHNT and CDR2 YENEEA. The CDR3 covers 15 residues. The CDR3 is CASSPGQGMNTEAFF. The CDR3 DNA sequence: TGTGCCAGCAGCCCGGGACAGGGCATGAACACTGAAGCTTTCTTT.

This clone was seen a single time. The CDR3 loop reads CASSDPRTGGNIQYF. For the CDR3, the DNA is TGTGCCAGCAGTGACCCTCGGACAGGGGGAAACATTCAGTACTTC. The chain employs TRBV25-1 and TRBJ2-4; 10 nucleotides align to TRBD1. Germline V lookup: CDR1 MGHDK, CDR2 SYGVNS. V shed 3 bases and J 6 bases; nucleotides not matched to a gene: 5. The CDR3 is 15 residues long. Using reference TRBV25-1 and TRBJ2-4 for the parts outside the CDR3, the full variable domain is EADIYQTPRYLVIGTGKKITLECSQTMGHDKMYWYQQDPGMELHLIHYSYGVNSTEKGDLSSESTVSRIRTEHFPLTLESARPSHTSQYLCASSDPRTGGNIQYFGAGTRLSVL.

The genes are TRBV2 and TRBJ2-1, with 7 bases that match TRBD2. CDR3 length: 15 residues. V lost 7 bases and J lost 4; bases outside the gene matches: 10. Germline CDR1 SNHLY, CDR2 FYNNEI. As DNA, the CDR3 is TGTGCCAGCACCGACGCGGCTAGCGGTTACAATGAGCAGTTCTTC. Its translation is CASTDAASGYNEQFF.

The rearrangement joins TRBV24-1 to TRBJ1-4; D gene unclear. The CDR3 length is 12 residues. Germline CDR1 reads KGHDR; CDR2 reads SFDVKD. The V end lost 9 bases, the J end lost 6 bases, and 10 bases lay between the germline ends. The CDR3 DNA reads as TGTGCCACCGGGTCGGAGGATGAAAAACTGTTTTTT. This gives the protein CATGSEDEKLFF.

As DNA, the CDR3 is TGTGCCAGCAGCCAAAGGACACAAGAGACCCAGTACTTC. It is translated as CASSQRTQETQYF. The chain employs TRBV14 and TRBJ2-5; D might be TRBD1 (5 bases). Trimming cost V 2 bases and J 2 bases, with 6 bases left between them. This CDR3 has 13 amino acids. Germline V gene sequence: CDR1 SGHDN, CDR2 FVKESK. Supplemented by reference TRBV14 and TRBJ2-5, the full variable domain reads EAGVTQFPSHSVIEKGQTVTLRCDPISGHDNLYWYRRVMGKEIKFLLHFVKESKQDESGMPNNRFLAERTGGTYSTLKVQPAELEDSGVYFCASSQRTQETQYFGPGTRLLVL.

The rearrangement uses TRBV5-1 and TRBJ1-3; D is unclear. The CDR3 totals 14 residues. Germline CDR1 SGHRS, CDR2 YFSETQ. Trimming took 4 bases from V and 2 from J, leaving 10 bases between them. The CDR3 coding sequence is TGCGCCAGCAGCACTGCTGAGACTGGAAACACCATATATTTT. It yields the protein CASSTAETGNTIYF.

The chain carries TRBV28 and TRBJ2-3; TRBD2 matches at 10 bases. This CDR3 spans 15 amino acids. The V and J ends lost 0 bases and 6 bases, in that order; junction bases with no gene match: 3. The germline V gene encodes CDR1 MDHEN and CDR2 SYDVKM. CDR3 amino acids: CASSLWSSGSDTQYF. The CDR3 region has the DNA TGTGCCAGCAGTTTATGGTCTAGCGGGAGTGATACGCAGTATTTT.

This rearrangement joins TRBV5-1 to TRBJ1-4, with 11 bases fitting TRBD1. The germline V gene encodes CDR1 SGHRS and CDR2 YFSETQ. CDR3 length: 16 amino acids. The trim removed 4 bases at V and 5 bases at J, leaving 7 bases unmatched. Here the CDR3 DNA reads TGCGCCAGCAGCGGTGGGACAGGGGGTTCCAATGAAAAACTGTTTTTT. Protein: CASSGGTGGSNEKLFF.

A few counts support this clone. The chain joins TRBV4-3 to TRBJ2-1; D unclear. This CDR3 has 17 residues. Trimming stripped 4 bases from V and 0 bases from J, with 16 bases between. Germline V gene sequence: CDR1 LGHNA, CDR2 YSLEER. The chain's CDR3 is CASSPVNPTSSYNEQFF. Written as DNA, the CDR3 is TGCGCCAGCAGCCCCGTTAACCCTACGAGCTCCTACAATGAGCAGTTCTTC.

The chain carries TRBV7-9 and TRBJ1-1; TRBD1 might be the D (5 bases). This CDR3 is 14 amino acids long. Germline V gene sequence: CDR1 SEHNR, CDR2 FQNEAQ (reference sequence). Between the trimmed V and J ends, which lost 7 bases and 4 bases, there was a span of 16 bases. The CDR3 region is CASNGGAHGTEAFF. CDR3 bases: TGTGCCAGCAATGGCGGGGCTCATGGCACTGAAGCTTTCTTT.

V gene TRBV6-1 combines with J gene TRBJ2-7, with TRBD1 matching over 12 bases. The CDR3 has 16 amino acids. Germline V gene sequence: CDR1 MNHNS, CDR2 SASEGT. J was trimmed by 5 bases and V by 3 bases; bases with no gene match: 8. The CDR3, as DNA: TGTGCCAGCAGTGATCCCCGGGGACAGGGGGCCCACGAGCAGTACTTC. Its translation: CASSDPRGQGAHEQYF.

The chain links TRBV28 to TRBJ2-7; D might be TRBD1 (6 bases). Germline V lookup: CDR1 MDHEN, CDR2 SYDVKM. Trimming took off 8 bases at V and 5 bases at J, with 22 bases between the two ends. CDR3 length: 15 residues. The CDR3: CASLSLAGDQDEQYF. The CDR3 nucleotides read TGTGCCAGCTTAAGTTTAGCAGGGGATCAAGACGAGCAGTACTTC.

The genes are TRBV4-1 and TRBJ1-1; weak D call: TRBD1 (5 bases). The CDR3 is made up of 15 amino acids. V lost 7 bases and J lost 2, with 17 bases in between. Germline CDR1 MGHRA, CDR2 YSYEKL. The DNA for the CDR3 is TGCGCCAGCACCCCCGTTGGGGCTTATAACACTGAAGCTTTCTTT. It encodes CASTPVGAYNTEAFF.

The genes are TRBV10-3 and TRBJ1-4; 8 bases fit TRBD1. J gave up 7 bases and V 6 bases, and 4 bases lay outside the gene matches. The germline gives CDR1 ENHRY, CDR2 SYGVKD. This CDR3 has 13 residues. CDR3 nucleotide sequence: TGTGCCATCAGCCGCGACAGGGGTGAAAAACTGTTTTTT. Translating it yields CAISRDRGEKLFF.

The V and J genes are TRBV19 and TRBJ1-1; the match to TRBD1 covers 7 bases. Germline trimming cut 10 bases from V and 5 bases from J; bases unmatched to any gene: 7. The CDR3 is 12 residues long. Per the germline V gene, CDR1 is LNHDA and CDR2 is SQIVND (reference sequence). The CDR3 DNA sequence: TGTGCCACACGGACAGGAGGGACTGAAGCTTTCTTT. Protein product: CATRTGGTEAFF.

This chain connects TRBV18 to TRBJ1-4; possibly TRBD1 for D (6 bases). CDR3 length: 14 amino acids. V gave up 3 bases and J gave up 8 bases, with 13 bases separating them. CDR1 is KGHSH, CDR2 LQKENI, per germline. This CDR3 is CASSPRQVFEKLFF. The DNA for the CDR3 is TGTGCCAGCTCACCCCGACAGGTGTTCGAAAAACTGTTTTTT.

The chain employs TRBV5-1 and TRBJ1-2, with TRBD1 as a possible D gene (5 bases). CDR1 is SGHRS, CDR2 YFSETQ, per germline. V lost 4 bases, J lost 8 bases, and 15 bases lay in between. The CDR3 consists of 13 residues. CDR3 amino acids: CASSHWDSRGYTF. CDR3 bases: TGCGCCAGCAGCCACTGGGACTCGAGGGGCTACACCTTC.

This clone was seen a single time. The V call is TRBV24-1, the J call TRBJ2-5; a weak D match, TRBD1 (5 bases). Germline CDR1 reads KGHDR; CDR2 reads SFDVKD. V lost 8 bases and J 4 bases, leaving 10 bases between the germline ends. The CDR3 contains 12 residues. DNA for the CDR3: TGTGCCACCAACCAGGGTTCAGAGACCCAGTACTTC. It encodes CATNQGSETQYF.

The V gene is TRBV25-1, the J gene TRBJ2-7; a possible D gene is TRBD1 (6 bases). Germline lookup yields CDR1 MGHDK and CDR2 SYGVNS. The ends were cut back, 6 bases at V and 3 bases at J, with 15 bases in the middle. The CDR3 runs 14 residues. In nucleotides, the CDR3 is TGTGCCAGCAGCGCGGGCCAGGGGAACTACGAGCAGTACTTC. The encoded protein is CASSAGQGNYEQYF.